The 27 T cell receptor beta chains below were found in one sample sequenced in a study of T cells in Graves' hyperthyroidism and ophthalmopathy. Amplified TCR beta CDR3 regions came from RNA transcripts. During a first-round RT-PCR of the TCR CDR3, the HTBI primer set was used. TCRdb reprocessed the multiplex PCR reads via MiXCR and lists one record per CDR3 protein. The data contain 300,000 to 450,000 distinct CDR3 sequences, 14% of them singletons. The specimen was blood. Source of these receptors: a woman in her thirties with Graves' ophthalmopathy.

In its sample, this clonotype was seen a few times. J is TRBJ2-1 and V is TRBV20-1; 10 nucleotides match TRBD2. This CDR3 is 16 amino acids long. The V gene's germline CDR1 is DFQATT and CDR2 SNEGSKA (reference sequence). With V trimmed by 3 bases and J by 9 bases, 14 bases remained unmatched. The CDR3 DNA reads TGCAGTGCTAGTATTGGGGGAGCGGGGGGGCTGGGTGAGCAGTTCTTC. It is translated as CSASIGGAGGLGEQFF.

This clonotype was detected ten times or more. This chain uses TRBV12-3 or TRBV12-4 with TRBJ1-5; a weak D match, TRBD1 (5 bases). This CDR3 has 13 amino acids. V was shortened by 6 bases and J by 9 bases, with 15 bases between the two germline ends. For the CDR3, the DNA is TGTGCCAGCAGCACAGGCTTAGGCCCGCCCCAGCATTTT. It specifies CASSTGLGPPQHF.

This clonotype appeared many times. The junction and the germline gene differ at one end; a read error may be behind it. The rearrangement links TRBV28 to TRBJ2-1; 8 bases are a match to TRBD1. The V gene's germline CDR1 is MDHEN and CDR2 SYDVKM. The CDR3 is made up of 16 amino acids. CDR3 residues: CTSSSSRDRYHNEQFF. In DNA, the CDR3 is TGTACCAGCAGTTCAAGCCGGGACAGGTACCACAATGAGCAGTTCTTC.

The table lists this clonotype with many counts. This chain connects TRBV2 to TRBJ1-2, with TRBD1 matching over 8 bases. The ends lost 6 bases at V and 3 bases at J; junction bases unmatched: 6. This CDR3 has 14 amino acids. CDR1 and CDR2 from the germline V gene are SNHLY and FYNNEI. The CDR3 spells CASRADRVDYGYTF. The CDR3 DNA follows: TGTGCCAGCAGGGCGGACAGGGTTGACTATGGCTACACCTTC. Full variable domain (missing parts from reference TRBV2 and TRBJ1-2): EPEVTQTPSHQVTQMGQEVILRCVPISNHLYFYWYRQILGQKVEFLVSFYNNEISEKSEIFDDQFSVERPDGSNFTLKIRSTKLEDSAMYFCASRADRVDYGYTFGSGTRLTVV.

Notes on this clonotype: Possible read error: a much larger clone is one base away. The chain has TRBV5-6 and TRBJ1-5, with D unresolved. Trimming removed 4 bases from V and 0 bases from J, with 8 bases in between. CDR1 and CDR2 from the germline V gene are SGHDT and YYEEEE. The CDR3 loop spans 14 amino acids. CDR3: CASSVLYSNQPQHF. In nucleotides, the CDR3 is TGTGCCAGCAGCGTACTTTATAGCAATCAGCCCCAGCATTTT.

DNA of the CDR3: TGTGCCAGTATGGGACAGGGGGCGCGAGAGACCCAGTACTTC. Translating gives CASMGQGARETQYF. The chain links TRBV19 to TRBJ2-5; 12 bases map to TRBD1. This CDR3 is 14 amino acids long. V lost 7 bases and J lost 4; bases outside the gene matches: 4. Looked up from germline, CDR1 is LNHDA and CDR2 is SQIVND (reference sequence).

Concerning this clonotype itself: A read error may explain this, as a much larger clone is one base away. The rearrangement links TRBV28 to TRBJ2-5; D remains ambiguous. V lost 3 bases and J lost 5, with 13 bases in between. The CDR3 loop spans 14 amino acids. Per germline, CDR1 MDHEN and CDR2 SYDVKM. This CDR3 is CASSLNMGLETQYF. CDR3 bases: TGTGCCAGCAGTTTGAACATGGGGTTGGAGACCCAGTACTTC.

The V call is TRBV20-1, the J call TRBJ2-1; 9 nucleotides agree with TRBD1. Germline V gene lookup returns CDR1 DFQATT and CDR2 SNEGSKA (reference sequence). The CDR3 sequence is 13 residues long. Trimming cost V 5 bases and J 7 bases; bases outside gene matches: 6. This chain's CDR3 is CSADGTGKNEQFF. DNA for the CDR3: TGCAGTGCTGACGGGACAGGGAAAAATGAGCAGTTCTTC.

The table lists this clonotype with a few counts. The rearrangement joins TRBV29-1 to TRBJ1-5; 11 nucleotides agree with TRBD1. The CDR3 runs 18 residues. V gave up 4 bases and J gave up 3 bases; unmatched junction bases: 14. Looked up from germline, CDR1 is SQVTM and CDR2 is ANQGSEA. The CDR3 loop is CSVGHRDRGKSVNQPQHF. CDR3 DNA: TGCAGCGTTGGTCATCGGGACAGGGGGAAATCGGTCAATCAGCCCCAGCATTTT.

The V gene is TRBV6-2 or TRBV6-3, the J gene TRBJ2-7, with 8 nucleotides matching TRBD1. Per the germline V gene, CDR1 is MNHEY and CDR2 is SVGEGT. The CDR3 has 13 residues. The V gene end was trimmed by 8 bases and the J gene end by 4 bases; junction bases not matched to a gene: 7. As DNA, the CDR3 is TGTGCCAGCCTTCAAGGGACAGGTTACGAGCAGTACTTC. Translation gives CASLQGTGYEQYF.

This clonotype has ten or more counts. The V call is TRBV11-2, the J call TRBJ1-6; unclear D gene. The germline V and J ends were trimmed by 5 bases and 8 bases, with 13 bases remaining between them. This CDR3 comprises 14 residues. Germline loops: CDR1 SGHAT, CDR2 FQNNGV. CDR3 nucleotides: TGTGCCAGCAGCATAACAACAGAGTATTCACCCCTCCACTTT. It yields the protein CASSITTEYSPLHF.

In this sample, this clonotype turned up many times. J is TRBJ1-1 and V is TRBV6-1; perhaps TRBD1 as D (5 bases). Germline V CDR1 and CDR2: MNHNS, SASEGT. The germline V and J ends were trimmed by 5 bases and 3 bases, with 10 bases remaining between them. The CDR3 sequence is 13 residues long. The CDR3 sequence is CASSWDRHTEAFF. In DNA, the CDR3 is TGTGCCAGCAGTTGGGACCGTCACACTGAAGCTTTCTTT.

About this clonotype: A much larger clone differs by one base, so this may be a read error. This chain connects TRBV20-1 to TRBJ2-5; 14 bases match TRBD2. Per germline, CDR1 DFQATT and CDR2 SNEGSKA (reference sequence). J lost 4 bases, V lost 3 bases, and 19 bases had no gene match. There are 20 residues in the CDR3. CDR3 nucleotides: TGCAGTGCTAGTGACGTTGGGACTAGCGGGGGAAACTTGTGGGTAGAGACCCAGTACTTC. Translation: CSASDVGTSGGNLWVETQYF.

This clonotype was picked up many times. The V call is TRBV12-3 or TRBV12-4, the J call TRBJ1-6, with 10 bases fitting TRBD1. The junction had 3 bases not matched to a gene; V was cut back by 6 bases and J by 10 bases. This CDR3 region has 13 residues. DNA for the CDR3: TGTGCCAGCAGACGGGACAGGGGATCACCCCTCCACTTT. It is translated as CASRRDRGSPLHF.

This clonotype was counted ten times or more. The chain combines TRBV28 with TRBJ2-1; 8 bases line up with TRBD2. CDR1 is MDHEN, CDR2 SYDVKM, per germline. J was trimmed by 5 bases and V by 7 bases; bases with no gene match: 16. This CDR3 has 17 amino acids. The CDR3 DNA reads as TGTGCCAGCAATGACCCCAATGCGGCGGGGGGAAACAATGAGCAGTTCTTC. Its translation is CASNDPNAAGGNNEQFF.

V and J are TRBV29-1 and TRBJ1-2, with D perhaps TRBD1 (5 bases). Trimming stripped 0 bases from V and 1 base from J, with 15 bases between. Germline V gene sequence: CDR1 SQVTM, CDR2 ANQGSEA. CDR3 size: 16 residues. The CDR3 sequence: CSVEDRIGGNNYGYTF. The DNA for the CDR3 is TGCAGCGTTGAAGACAGGATCGGGGGGAATAACTATGGCTACACCTTC.

This clonotype was seen ten or more times. V is TRBV3-1 and J is TRBJ1-1; 8 positions match TRBD1. The CDR3 spans 15 residues. In germline, CDR1 is LGHDT, CDR2 YNNKEL (reference sequence). J was trimmed by 1 base and V by 5 bases; bases with no gene match: 6. This CDR3 reads CASSYTGGRNTEAFF. In DNA, the CDR3 is TGTGCCAGCAGCTATACAGGGGGGCGGAACACTGAAGCTTTCTTT.

Ten or more counts support this clonotype. V usage is TRBV6-1 and J usage is TRBJ1-5; no definite D call. The CDR3 has 14 residues. The germline V gene encodes CDR1 MNHNS and CDR2 SASEGT. V was pared by 2 bases and J by 7 bases, with 12 bases between. CDR3 residues: CASSEFEVIQPQHF. Written as DNA, the CDR3 is TGTGCCAGCAGTGAATTTGAGGTAATCCAGCCCCAGCATTTT.

This sequence joins TRBV27 and TRBJ2-2, with D tentatively TRBD1 (5 bases). The CDR3 length is 16 residues. Germline CDR1 MNHEY, CDR2 SMNVEV (reference sequence). The V gene lost 3 bases and the J gene lost 2 bases, with 13 bases spanning the gap. CDR3 in DNA: TGTGCCAGCAGTTTTCTGACGACAGCTAACACCGGGGAGCTGTTTTTT. This encodes CASSFLTTANTGELFF.

The chain couples TRBV6-1 to TRBJ1-3, with a weak D call TRBD1 (6 bases). The V gene lost 6 bases and the J gene lost 5 bases, with 11 bases spanning the gap. The CDR3 contains 13 residues. Germline V gives CDR1 MNHNS, CDR2 SASEGT. The CDR3 is CASSPGHRNTIYF. The CDR3 DNA follows: TGTGCCAGCAGCCCGGGACATAGAAACACCATATATTTT.

Ten or more counts support this clonotype. The chain recombines TRBV20-1 with TRBJ1-2, with 8 positions matching TRBD1. CDR1 and CDR2 (germline): DFQATT, SNEGSKA (reference sequence). J gave up 3 bases and V 6 bases, and 9 bases lay outside the gene matches. This CDR3 has 14 amino acids. For the CDR3, the DNA is TGCAGTGCGAGTACGGGACAGGAGGACTATGGCTACACCTTC. This gives the protein CSASTGQEDYGYTF.

This clonotype occurred many times. This chain links TRBV6-1 with TRBJ1-5; 7 bases line up with TRBD1. Germline V gives CDR1 MNHNS, CDR2 SASEGT. The CDR3 extends over 14 amino acids. Unmatched junction bases numbered 1, after V lost 1 base and J lost 4 bases. The CDR3 sequence: CASSEVGQNQPQHF. CDR3 sequence (DNA): TGTGCCAGCAGTGAAGTGGGACAGAATCAGCCCCAGCATTTT.

This clonotype was picked up many times. The rearrangement links TRBV12-3 or TRBV12-4 to TRBJ2-3; the D is unclear. With 5 bases removed from V and 2 bases from J, the gap between germline ends came to 14 bases. The CDR3 spans 15 residues. The CDR3 reads CASSVPMRITDTQYF. The CDR3 DNA follows: TGTGCCAGCAGTGTCCCCATGAGGATCACAGATACGCAGTATTTT.

This sequence joins TRBV12-3 or TRBV12-4 and TRBJ2-7, with 7 bases fitting TRBD2. This CDR3 spans 13 amino acids. The junction had 7 bases not matched to a gene; V was cut back by 2 bases and J by 9 bases. CDR3 coding DNA: TGTGCCAGCAGTTTATTTACGACGGGAGGGCAGTACTTC. Its translation is CASSLFTTGGQYF.

This chain joins TRBV11-2 and TRBJ2-3, with 11 bases aligning to TRBD2. This CDR3 is built from 16 residues. Germline loops: CDR1 SGHAT, CDR2 FQNNGV. Unmatched junction bases numbered 5, after V lost 3 bases and J lost 3 bases. The CDR3 loop reads CASSLVLAGETDTQYF. CDR3 nucleotides: TGTGCCAGCAGCTTGGTACTAGCGGGGGAGACAGATACGCAGTATTTT.

In this sample, this clonotype turned up many times. The V and J genes are TRBV12-3 or TRBV12-4 and TRBJ1-1; D is unclear. The CDR3 consists of 14 residues. Trimming cost V 2 bases and J 1 base, with 8 bases left between them. CDR3 DNA: TGTGCCAGCAGTTTAAGGGCCACGAACACTGAAGCTTTCTTT. Its protein is CASSLRATNTEAFF.

This clonotype was detected ten times or more. The chain links TRBV13 to TRBJ2-7, with 8 positions matching TRBD1. The V and J ends lost 4 bases and 3 bases, in that order; junction bases with no gene match: 5. CDR3 length: 14 residues. Germline lookup yields CDR1 PRHDT and CDR2 FYEKMQ (reference sequence). In nucleotides, the CDR3 is TGTGCCAGCAGCTCCCTCGACAGGGGCTACGAGCAGTACTTC. Translation: CASSSLDRGYEQYF.